This is a list of T cell receptor beta chains from one sample in a study of shared T cell receptors in the human thymus. The protocol was immunoSEQ multiplex PCR, while the TCRdb copy is restricted to in-frame clones and leaves out a portion. The table includes hundreds of thousands of clones, roughly 88% detected once. These data also formed part of another study, on human thymus T cells.

The sequenced sample was thymocytes. These TCRs come from a boy in the first two years of life with a congenital heart defect. CDR3s include the opening cysteine and the closing phenylalanine or tryptophan. Each record gives: clone size, J gene, V gene, D gene, CDR3 DNA, CDR3 protein. The D gene is left open where the match is weak. Where a row states a size, it is once, few, many or the class of an expanded clone; other rows omit it.

>NA|TRBJ1-2|TRBV28|NA
TGTGCCGCGGGGGGGGGAGATGGCTACACCTTC
CAAGGGDGYTF
>NA|TRBJ1-3|TRBV30|NA
TGTGCCTGGAGTTTTCCCCTGGGCGGAAACACCATATATTTT
CAWSFPLGGNTIYF
>NA|TRBJ2-7|TRBV14|TRBD2
TGTGCCAGCAGCCAAAGCCACGAGGGAGGGACTAGCTCCTACGAGCAGTACTTC
CASSQSHEGGTSSYEQYF
>NA|TRBJ2-1|TRBV5-1|TRBD2
TGCGCCAGCAGTTGCTCCACTAGCGGCTCCTACAATGAGCAGTTCTTC
CASSCSTSGSYNEQFF
>NA|TRBJ2-4|TRBV14|NA
TGTGCCAGCAGCCAGTTTCCGTCGACCCCCGGGGGGCACATTCAGTACTTC
CASSQFPSTPGGHIQYF
>once|TRBJ2-1|TRBV19|TRBD2
TGTGCCAGTAGTCCTCGGGAGGAAGGCCATGAGCAGTTCTTC
CASSPREEGHEQFF
>NA|TRBJ1-5|TRBV19|TRBD1
TGTGCCAGTAGCCCACGAATCACGGGACAGGGGTTCGGCAATCAGCCCCAGCATTTT
CASSPRITGQGFGNQPQHF
>few|TRBJ1-4|TRBV10-3|TRBD1
TGTGCCATCAGTGAGTTCAAGACAGGGAATGAAAAACTGTTTTTT
CAISEFKTGNEKLFF
>NA|TRBJ2-7|TRBV18|TRBD1
TGTGCCAGCTCACCAGCCGGGACAGGGAGTTTCGAGCAGTACTTC
CASSPAGTGSFEQYF
>NA|TRBJ2-5|TRBV6-1|NA
TGTGCCAGCAGTGAAAGCCTAGGGGGTGTCCAAGAGACCCAGTACTTC
CASSESLGGVQETQYF
>NA|TRBJ2-1|TRBV4-2|NA
TGTGCCAGCAGCCAAGATCCGGGACACCCAATGGACAATGAGCAGTTCTTC
CASSQDPGHPMDNEQFF
>once|TRBJ2-1|TRBV7-8|TRBD2
TGTGCCAGCAGCTTGATAGCGGGAGGGATCGAGAACAATGAGCAGTTCTTC
CASSLIAGGIENNEQFF
>NA|TRBJ2-3|TRBV9|NA
TGTGCCAGCAGCGTAGTAACGGGAAAGGGCACAGATACGCAGTATTTT
CASSVVTGKGTDTQYF
>NA|TRBJ1-2|TRBV5-1|TRBD1
TGCGCCAGCAGCCAACAGGGGGAAGACTATGGCTACACCTTC
CASSQQGEDYGYTF
>NA|TRBJ2-3|TRBV2|TRBD2
TGTGCCAGGGTAGCGGGACTGCGGACAGATACGCAGTATTTT
CARVAGLRTDTQYF
>NA|TRBJ1-5|TRBV12-2|NA
TGTGCAAGTCGCTCACCGAGGACAGGGGGCAATCAGCCCCAGCATTTT
CASRSPRTGGNQPQHF
>NA|TRBJ2-5|TRBV28|NA
TGTGGCTCCACCTTGAGGGTTCAAGAGACCCAGTACTTC
CGSTLRVQETQYF
>NA|TRBJ2-7|TRBV13|TRBD2
TGTGCCAGCAGCTTCCGTAGCGGGCCTAACTACGAGCAGTACTTC
CASSFRSGPNYEQYF
>NA|TRBJ1-4|TRBV28|NA
TGTGCCAGCACCCTCGAAGGGGGTAATGAAAAACTGTTTTTT
CASTLEGGNEKLFF
>NA|TRBJ2-1|TRBV6-1|TRBD1
TGTGCCAGCAGCGGGACAGTGTACAATGAGCAGTTCTTC
CASSGTVYNEQFF
>NA|TRBJ1-3|TRBV7-8|TRBD1
TGTGCCAGCAGCTTATGCGGTGGGACAGGGGCTTCTGGAAACACCATATATTTT
CASSLCGGTGASGNTIYF
>NA|TRBJ2-7|TRBV5-1|TRBD1
TGCGCCAGCAGCGTACGCCCCGGGACAGCCTCCTACGAGCAGTACTTC
CASSVRPGTASYEQYF
>NA|TRBJ1-3|TRBV10-3|NA
TGTGCCATCAGTGATCAGGGTCTTCGGACAGCTACCTCTGGAAACACCATATATTTT
CAISDQGLRTATSGNTIYF
>NA|TRBJ2-3|TRBV11-2|TRBD2
TGTGCCAGCAGCTTAAGTCTAGCGGGGCTCACAGATACGCAGTATTTT
CASSLSLAGLTDTQYF
>NA|TRBJ2-2|TRBV4-1|NA
TGCGCCAGCAGCCAAGGAGGAGGGGGCGCCGGCACCGGGGAGCTGTTTTTT
CASSQGGGGAGTGELFF
>NA|TRBJ2-7|TRBV20-1|NA
TGCAGTGCTAGACCCACCTACGAGCAGTACTTC
CSARPTYEQYF
>NA|TRBJ1-1|TRBV15|NA
TGTGCCACCAGCAGAGATCCGAGGAACACTGAAGCTTTCTTT
CATSRDPRNTEAFF
>NA|TRBJ1-2|TRBV18|TRBD1
TGTGCCAGCTCACATCAGACAGGGGGCAAATATGGCTACACCTTC
CASSHQTGGKYGYTF
>NA|TRBJ2-7|TRBV7-2|TRBD1
TGTGCCAGCAGCCCCCGGAAGGACAGGGGGGGAACCTACGAGCAGTACTTC
CASSPRKDRGGTYEQYF
>NA|TRBJ2-3|TRBV4-3|TRBD2
TGCGCCAGCAGCGCACGCGCTGCAGCAAGCGGGACGACAGATACGCAGTATTTT
CASSARAAASGTTDTQYF
>NA|TRBJ2-7|TRBV5-6|TRBD2
TGTGCCAGCAGCCCTGGACTAGCGAGCTCCTACGAGCAGTACTTC
CASSPGLASSYEQYF
>once|TRBJ2-2|TRBV29-1|TRBD1
TGCAGCGTTGAAGGTTTGACAGGGATCACCGGGGAGCTGTTTTTT
CSVEGLTGITGELFF
>NA|TRBJ2-1|TRBV9|TRBD2
TGTGCCAGCACCCAGGGAGGGAGCGGGAGTAGAAATGAGCAGTTCTTC
CASTQGGSGSRNEQFF
>NA|TRBJ2-4|TRBV27|NA
TGTGCCAGCAGCTCTAGAGGGACAAGAGCCAAAAACATTCAGTACTTC
CASSSRGTRAKNIQYF
>once|TRBJ2-7|TRBV27|TRBD2
TGTGCCAGCAGTTTACCCCCCGGGAGGGGTGTCTCCTACGAGCAGTACTTC
CASSLPPGRGVSYEQYF
>few|TRBJ2-1|TRBV7-9|TRBD1
TGTGCCACCAAGACAGGGGCCGCGTTTGTCAATGAGCAGTTCTTC
CATKTGAAFVNEQFF
>once|TRBJ2-1|TRBV28|TRBD2
TGTGCCAGCAGAACCACCTTTAGCGGGAGTGGAAATGAGCAGTTCTTC
CASRTTFSGSGNEQFF
>NA|TRBJ2-6|TRBV28|TRBD1
TGTGCCAGCAGTGCCCGGGACAGGGGAAAATGGGCCAACGTCCTGACTTTC
CASSARDRGKWANVLTF
>NA|TRBJ1-4|TRBV5-6|NA
TGTGCCAGCAGCTCGTCCCGACAGGTAGATGAAAAACTGTTTTTT
CASSSSRQVDEKLFF
>NA|TRBJ1-5|TRBV6-1|NA
TGTGCCAGCAGTGTTTACGTTGATCAGGGTTTCCATCAGCCCCAGCATTTT
CASSVYVDQGFHQPQHF
>few|TRBJ2-5|TRBV4-2|TRBD1
TGTGCCAGCAGTACGGACAGGCGAGGGACAGAGACCCAGTACTTC
CASSTDRRGTETQYF
>NA|TRBJ1-4|TRBV7-9|TRBD1
TGTGCCAGCAGCTTAACAGGGACAGGGGCCTGGAGAACTAATGAAAAACTGTTTTTT
CASSLTGTGAWRTNEKLFF
>NA|TRBJ1-1|TRBV4-2|NA
TGTGCCAGCAGCTTCCCGCCCCAGGCTCACACTGAAGCTTTCTTT
CASSFPPQAHTEAFF
>NA|TRBJ2-3|TRBV2|TRBD2
TGTGCCAGCCCTCCGGGAGGATCGGATACGCAGTATTTT
CASPPGGSDTQYF
>NA|TRBJ2-1|TRBV6-5|TRBD1
TGTGCCAGCAGCCCCCGGGACAGGCCCTACAATGAGCAGTTCTTC
CASSPRDRPYNEQFF
>once|TRBJ2-1|TRBV6-1|NA
TGTGCCAGCAGTGGCGGAGTATGGGACAATGAGCAGTTCTTC
CASSGGVWDNEQFF